One and the same sample provided the 26 T cell receptor beta chains below, sequenced in a study of cytomegalovirus exposure and HLA in healthy donors. PCR amplification relied on 60 Vbeta primers (plus 13 Jbeta primers). Measured with immunoSEQ multiplex PCR; TCRdb has only the in-frame clones, and not every one. This table has over 130,000 clones, roughly 88% appearing once. Sequencing was performed on PBMCs. The receptors originated from a woman in her 40s in good health and CMV-seronegative.

The chain uses TRBV2 and TRBJ2-1; 9 bases are a match to TRBD2. The germline V gene encodes CDR1 SNHLY and CDR2 FYNNEI. The V gene end was trimmed by 11 bases and the J gene end by 10 bases; junction bases not matched to a gene: 9. The CDR3 has 12 amino acids. Written as DNA, the CDR3 is TGTGCCGGCCGACTAGCGGAGGAGGAGCAGTTCTTC. Translated: CAGRLAEEEQFF.

The J gene is TRBJ2-5, the V gene TRBV19, with D possibly TRBD2 on 7 matching bases. The J call may not be correct, given that the DNA end is closer to TRBJ2-7. The length of the CDR3 is 15 residues. Germline assignment: CDR1 LNHDA and CDR2 SQIVND (reference sequence). CDR3 in DNA: TGTGCCAGTAGACGGGGAGGGACACTCCTACTCGAGCAGTACTTC. Amino acids: CASRRGGTLLLEQYF.

This sequence joins TRBV18 and TRBJ2-3; weak D call: TRBD1 (5 bases). CDR1 and CDR2 from the germline V gene are KGHSH and LQKENI. The CDR3 has 16 residues. V lost 5 bases, J lost 2 bases, and 17 bases lay in between. The CDR3 loop reads CASSALGRGATDTQYF. In DNA, the CDR3 is TGTGCCAGCTCAGCCCTTGGAAGGGGCGCCACAGATACGCAGTATTTT. The full variable domain, rest sourced from reference TRBV18 and TRBJ2-3, is NAGVMQNPRHLVRRRGQEARLRCSPMKGHSHVYWYRQLPEEGLKFMVYLQKENIIDESGMPKERFSAEFPKEGPSILRIQQVVRGDSAAYFCASSALGRGATDTQYFGPGTRLTVL.

The chain uses TRBV11-3 and TRBJ2-1, with 12 bases that match TRBD2. V lost 5 bases to trimming and J lost 0 bases; unmatched junction nucleotides: 5. The V gene's germline CDR1 is SGHNT and CDR2 YENEEA. The CDR3 is 17 residues long. Here the CDR3 DNA reads TGTGCCAGCAGCACCCGGACTAGCGGGACCTCCTACAATGAGCAGTTCTTC. This gives the protein CASSTRTSGTSYNEQFF.

This clone came up a few times. The chain is built from TRBV9 and TRBJ2-2; D not certain. Germline CDR1 reads SGDLS; CDR2 reads YYNGEE. V gave up 3 bases and J gave up 1 base, with 16 bases separating them. The CDR3 sequence is 17 residues long. The CDR3, as DNA: TGTGCCAGCAGCGCACCCCTGAGAGGAAAGAACACCGGGGAGCTGTTTTTT. Amino acids: CASSAPLRGKNTGELFF. Complete variable domain (other parts from reference TRBV9 and TRBJ2-2): DSGVTQTPKHLITATGQRVTLRCSPRSGDLSVYWYQQSLDQGLQFLIQYYNGEERAKGNILERFSAQQFPDLHSELNLSSLELGDSALYFCASSAPLRGKNTGELFFGEGSRLTVL.

The chain couples TRBV19 to TRBJ2-1; 12 bases line up with TRBD2. CDR3 length equals 15 residues. Trimming at V came to 6 bases and at J to 3 bases, leaving 3 bases not matched to a gene. Germline values: CDR1 LNHDA, CDR2 SQIVND (reference sequence). The CDR3 loop is CASSRLAGDYNEQFF. DNA of the CDR3: TGTGCCAGTAGCAGACTAGCGGGAGACTACAATGAGCAGTTCTTC.

The chain employs TRBV5-1 and TRBJ1-1, with TRBD1 identical over 10 bases. V gave up 0 bases and J gave up 2 bases; unmatched junction bases: 1. The CDR3 is 15 amino acids. Looked up from germline, CDR1 is SGHRS and CDR2 is YFSETQ. CDR3 residues: CASSLGQGANTEAFF. In nucleotides, the CDR3 is TGCGCCAGCAGCTTGGGACAGGGGGCCAACACTGAAGCTTTCTTT.

The J gene is TRBJ2-7, the V gene TRBV6-1; 8 nucleotides align to TRBD2. This CDR3 region has 15 residues. J lost 5 bases, V lost 6 bases, and 12 bases had no gene match. Germline V gene data show CDR1 as MNHNS and CDR2 as SASEGT. CDR3 protein: CASSPGGGRNNEQYF. The CDR3 bases are TGTGCCAGCAGCCCCGGGGGCGGGAGGAACAACGAGCAGTACTTC.

The chain uses TRBV10-1 and TRBJ2-1, with D perhaps matching TRBD2 (5 bases). Trimming took 2 bases from V and 9 from J, leaving 11 bases between them. The germline gives CDR1 WNHNN, CDR2 SYGVQD (reference sequence). The CDR3 contains 13 residues. CDR3 amino acids: CASSELSDGEQFF. CDR3 in DNA: TGCGCCAGCAGTGAGCTTAGCGATGGTGAGCAGTTCTTC.

The chain joins TRBV10-2 to TRBJ1-2, with TRBD1 identical over 8 bases. Looked up from germline, CDR1 is WSHSY and CDR2 is SAAADI. There are 15 residues in the CDR3. J lost 2 bases, V lost 6 bases, and 8 bases had no gene match. The CDR3 sequence: CASSRTGRVNYGYTF. CDR3 nucleotide sequence: TGCGCCAGCAGCAGGACAGGGAGAGTCAACTATGGCTACACCTTC.

The rearrangement links TRBV6-1 to TRBJ2-5; 10 bases agree with TRBD2. V was pared by 10 bases and J by 5 bases, with 10 bases of the junction left unmatched. The germline gives CDR1 MNHNS, CDR2 SASEGT. The CDR3 loop spans 14 amino acids. The CDR3 loop is CATTPGTSVETQYF. CDR3 nucleotide sequence: TGTGCCACGACTCCCGGGACTAGCGTCGAGACCCAGTACTTC.

This chain uses TRBV28 with TRBJ2-1; maybe TRBD2 (6 bases). The CDR3 is 17 residues long. V was cut by 5 bases and J by 2 bases, with 19 bases left in between. CDR1 and CDR2 (germline): MDHEN, SYDVKM. The CDR3 here is CASSLLKAGGTYNEQFF. CDR3 DNA: TGTGCCAGCAGTCTGCTAAAGGCGGGCGGGACCTACAATGAGCAGTTCTTC.

The chain combines TRBV11-2 with TRBJ2-2; no clear D gene. Germline loops: CDR1 SGHAT, CDR2 FQNNGV. The length of the CDR3 is 15 residues. V lost 4 bases and J 1 base, leaving 10 bases between the germline ends. CDR3 sequence: CASSSLTGNTGELFF. CDR3 DNA: TGTGCCAGCAGCTCCCTTACTGGGAACACCGGGGAGCTGTTTTTT.

The chain links TRBV15 to TRBJ2-3; 8 positions agree with TRBD2. J was trimmed by 2 bases and V by 4 bases; bases with no gene match: 5. This CDR3 is 15 amino acids long. Per germline, CDR1 LNHNV and CDR2 YYDKDF (reference sequence). CDR3 region: CATSTGLAPTDTQYF. In DNA, the CDR3 is TGTGCCACCAGCACAGGACTAGCCCCCACAGATACGCAGTATTTT.

The gene calls are TRBV29-1 and TRBJ2-2; 10 bases are a match to TRBD1. CDR3 length: 14 residues. V dropped 7 bases and J dropped 6; count of bases not matched to a gene: 8. The germline V gene encodes CDR1 SQVTM and CDR2 ANQGSEA. CDR3 nucleotide sequence: TGCAGCGGACGACAGGGGGCAGGTTCCGGGGAGCTGTTTTTT. Translating gives CSGRQGAGSGELFF.

The chain links TRBV10-3 to TRBJ1-4, with 8 bases identical to TRBD1. The J segment lost 3 bases and the V segment lost 6 bases, leaving 3 bases of the junction unmatched. Germline V gene data show CDR1 as ENHRY and CDR2 as SYGVKD. CDR3 length: 14 amino acids. The CDR3 bases are TGTGCCATCAGGCCACAGGGGGCTAATGAAAAACTGTTTTTT. It encodes CAIRPQGANEKLFF.

V gene TRBV9 combines with J gene TRBJ2-1; a possible D gene is TRBD2 (6 bases). Germline CDR1 reads SGDLS; CDR2 reads YYNGEE. V lost 0 bases and J 8 bases, leaving 15 bases between the germline ends. The CDR3 covers 15 residues. For the CDR3, the DNA is TGTGCCAGCAGCGTAGAGGTGGGAGGCAGCCATGAGCAGTTCTTC. As protein: CASSVEVGGSHEQFF.

This chain joins TRBV9 and TRBJ2-7; the match to TRBD2 covers 10 bases. Looked up from germline, CDR1 is SGDLS and CDR2 is YYNGEE. The CDR3 has 15 residues. Losses at the gene ends were 4 bases for V and 3 bases for J; bases not matched to a gene: 7. CDR3 coding DNA: TGTGCCAGCAGCCCATCCGGGACTAGCGTCTACGAGCAGTACTTC. Translated: CASSPSGTSVYEQYF.

The V call is TRBV5-1, the J call TRBJ2-5; a weak D match, TRBD1 (5 bases). The length of the CDR3 is 14 residues. The germline V gene has CDR1 SGHRS and CDR2 YFSETQ. V was pared by 1 base and J by 5 bases, with 12 bases between. In DNA, the CDR3 is TGCGCCAGCAGCTTGATGGGGCCTGCGGAGACCCAGTACTTC. The encoded protein is CASSLMGPAETQYF.

This clone was seen a handful of times. This rearrangement joins TRBV6-1 to TRBJ2-7, with 8 bases fitting TRBD2. Trimming removed 2 bases from V and 3 bases from J; junction bases left unmatched: 6. The CDR3 is 15 amino acids. CDR1 and CDR2 (germline): MNHNS, SASEGT. CDR3 in DNA: TGTGCCAGCAGTGAATACCACAGCGGGAGCTACGAGCAGTACTTC. Protein sequence: CASSEYHSGSYEQYF.

The V and J genes are TRBV9 and TRBJ1-2, with 7 nucleotides matching TRBD1. Germline CDR1 and CDR2: SGDLS and YYNGEE. V lost 5 bases and J lost 3; bases outside the gene matches: 10. The CDR3 totals 15 residues. The CDR3 sequence is CASSSQRGPDYGYTF. The CDR3 DNA sequence: TGTGCCAGCAGTTCTCAAAGGGGGCCAGACTATGGCTACACCTTC. Supplemented by reference TRBV9 and TRBJ1-2, the full variable domain reads DSGVTQTPKHLITATGQRVTLRCSPRSGDLSVYWYQQSLDQGLQFLIQYYNGEERAKGNILERFSAQQFPDLHSELNLSSLELGDSALYFCASSSQRGPDYGYTFGSGTRLTVV.

The chain uses TRBV11-3 and TRBJ1-1; 7 nucleotides agree with TRBD1. The V segment lost 5 bases and the J segment 5 bases; nucleotides outside the gene matches: 11. There are 15 residues in the CDR3. Germline CDR1 SGHNT, CDR2 YENEEA. The CDR3 loop reads CASSPNSDRSTEAFF. CDR3 sequence (DNA): TGTGCCAGCAGCCCAAACTCGGACAGGTCTACTGAAGCTTTCTTT.

The chain links TRBV5-6 to TRBJ1-2; 7 bases are shared with TRBD1. V was clipped by 0 bases and J by 4 bases; unmatched bases: 6. CDR1 is SGHDT and CDR2 is YYEEEE in the germline V gene. This CDR3 comprises 15 residues. CDR3 region: CASSLAGGGGYGYTF. CDR3 DNA: TGTGCCAGCAGCTTGGCAGGGGGTGGGGGCTATGGCTACACCTTC.

Points on this clone: Other DNA sequences of this sample code for an identical CDR3. J is TRBJ1-5 and V is TRBV28; D not resolved. The germline CDR1 and CDR2 sequences are MDHEN and SYDVKM. The CDR3 sequence is 13 residues long. V was cut by 5 bases and J by 9 bases, with 14 bases left in between. CDR3 amino acids: CASSRPGDRPQHF. DNA of the CDR3: TGTGCCAGCAGTCGCCCAGGTGATCGGCCCCAGCATTTT.

The V gene is TRBV2, the J gene TRBJ2-5; TRBD1 might be the D (6 bases). CDR3 length: 14 residues. The germline V and J ends were trimmed by 3 bases and 5 bases, with 13 bases remaining between them. Looked up from germline, CDR1 is SNHLY and CDR2 is FYNNEI. The CDR3 loop reads CASSEPSRGETQYF. As DNA, the CDR3 is TGTGCCAGCAGTGAGCCGTCAAGGGGGGAGACCCAGTACTTC. The full variable domain, its missing parts supplied by reference TRBV2 and TRBJ2-5, is EPEVTQTPSHQVTQMGQEVILRCVPISNHLYFYWYRQILGQKVEFLVSFYNNEISEKSEIFDDQFSVERPDGSNFTLKIRSTKLEDSAMYFCASSEPSRGETQYFGPGTRLLVL.

J is TRBJ2-5 and V is TRBV29-1, with 7 positions matching TRBD2. This CDR3 is built from 12 residues. Germline lookup yields CDR1 SQVTM and CDR2 ANQGSEA. J lost 7 bases, V lost 7 bases, and 9 bases had no gene match. The CDR3 spells CSGALTGGTQYF. CDR3 sequence (DNA): TGCAGCGGAGCCCTGACGGGAGGGACCCAGTACTTC.